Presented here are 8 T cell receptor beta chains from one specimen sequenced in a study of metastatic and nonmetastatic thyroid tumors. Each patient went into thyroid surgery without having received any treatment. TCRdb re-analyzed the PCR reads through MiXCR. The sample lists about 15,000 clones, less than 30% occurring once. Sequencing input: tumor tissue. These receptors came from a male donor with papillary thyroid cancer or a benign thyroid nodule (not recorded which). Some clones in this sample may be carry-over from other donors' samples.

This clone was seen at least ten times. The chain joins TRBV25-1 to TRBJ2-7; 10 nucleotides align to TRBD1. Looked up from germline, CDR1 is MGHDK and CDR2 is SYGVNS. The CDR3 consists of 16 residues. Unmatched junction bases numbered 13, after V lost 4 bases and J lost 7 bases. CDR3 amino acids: CASSVMPGQGYGEQYF. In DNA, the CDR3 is TGTGCCAGCAGTGTTATGCCGGGACAGGGGTATGGGGAGCAGTACTTC.

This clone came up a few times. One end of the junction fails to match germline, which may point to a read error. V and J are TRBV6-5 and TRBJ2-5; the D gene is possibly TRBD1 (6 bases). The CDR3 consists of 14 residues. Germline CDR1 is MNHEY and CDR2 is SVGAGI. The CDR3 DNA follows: TGTGCCAGCAGTGACTCTGCAGGGGCGGAGACCCAGTACTTC. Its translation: CASSDSAGAETQYF.

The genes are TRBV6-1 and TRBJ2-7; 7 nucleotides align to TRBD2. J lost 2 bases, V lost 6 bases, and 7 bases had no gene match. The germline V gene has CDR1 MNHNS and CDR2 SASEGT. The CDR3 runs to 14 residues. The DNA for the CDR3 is TGTGCCAGCAGCGGGCTGCGGGAGCCCTACGAGCAGTACTTC. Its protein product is CASSGLREPYEQYF.

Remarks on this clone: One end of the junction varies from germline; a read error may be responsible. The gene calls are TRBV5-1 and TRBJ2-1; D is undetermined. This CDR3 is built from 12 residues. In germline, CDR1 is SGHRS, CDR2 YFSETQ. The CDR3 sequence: CASSFECNGQFF. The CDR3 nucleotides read TGCGCCAGCAGCTTTGAATGCAATGGGCAGTTCTTC.

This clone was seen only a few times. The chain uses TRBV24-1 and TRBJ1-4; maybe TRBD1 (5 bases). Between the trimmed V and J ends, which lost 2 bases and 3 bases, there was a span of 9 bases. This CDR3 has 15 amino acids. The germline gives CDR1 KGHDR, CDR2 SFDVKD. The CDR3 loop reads CATSDSGNANEKLFF. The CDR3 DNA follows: TGTGCCACCAGTGATTCAGGGAATGCTAATGAAAAACTGTTTTTT.

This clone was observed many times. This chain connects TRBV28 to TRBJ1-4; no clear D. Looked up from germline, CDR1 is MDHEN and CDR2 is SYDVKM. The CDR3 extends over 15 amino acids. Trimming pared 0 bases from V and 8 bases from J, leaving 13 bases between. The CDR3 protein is CASSLWGTRGEKLFF. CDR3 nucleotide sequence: TGTGCCAGCAGTTTATGGGGCACGCGAGGGGAAAAACTGTTTTTT.

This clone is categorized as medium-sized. CDR3 protein: CASNPGGTRYNEQFF. CDR3 DNA sequence: TGTGCCAGCAACCCAGGAGGGACTAGGTACAATGAGCAGTTCTTC. This rearrangement joins TRBV11-3 to TRBJ2-1, with 8 nucleotides matching TRBD2. The CDR3 sequence is 15 residues long. With V trimmed by 7 bases and J by 4 bases, 9 bases remained unmatched. From germline, CDR1 is SGHNT and CDR2 YENEEA.

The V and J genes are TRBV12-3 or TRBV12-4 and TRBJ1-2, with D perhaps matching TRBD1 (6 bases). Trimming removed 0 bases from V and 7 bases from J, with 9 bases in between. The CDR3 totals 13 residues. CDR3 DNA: TGTGCCAGCAGTTTAGCCTACAGGGTTGGCTACACCTTC. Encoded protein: CASSLAYRVGYTF.